These 22 T cell receptor beta chains were all obtained from the same sample, sequenced in a study of identical twins. TCRdb reprocessed the 5' RACE reads via MiXCR and lists one record per CDR3 protein. The sample comprises 280,000 or so distinct CDR3 sequences, approximately 8% of which are singletons, and approximately 2% rests with the top ten. These data were also reused for a study on yellow fever vaccine responses in identical twins.

The sequenced material came from memory (CD45RO+) T cells sorted from blood. The receptor set was obtained from a woman between 18 and 30 years old in good health.

As concerns this clonotype: It may be a read error: a sequence one base away is much more abundant. The chain recombines TRBV5-1 with TRBJ2-7; a possible D gene is TRBD2 (6 bases). Germline V gene sequence: CDR1 SGHRS, CDR2 YFSETQ. V lost 4 bases and J lost 1, with 15 bases in between. There are 15 residues in the CDR3. The CDR3 nucleotides are TGCGCCAGCAGCCAATACGGGAGAAGTTCCTACGAGCAGTACTTC. The encoded protein is CASSQYGRSSYEQYF.

This clonotype came up a few times. The chain carries TRBV20-1 and TRBJ2-5, with D unclear. V gave up 6 bases and J gave up 4 bases, with 12 bases separating them. The CDR3 length is 12 residues. The germline gives CDR1 DFQATT, CDR2 SNEGSKA (reference sequence). CDR3 coding DNA: TGCAGTGCACGGGCCCCAGGAGAGACCCAGTACTTC. Encoded protein: CSARAPGETQYF.

Ten or more counts support this clonotype. Sequence at one end of the junction differs from germline and may be a read error. The rearrangement links TRBV20-1 to TRBJ2-3, with D perhaps matching TRBD1 or TRBD2 (6 bases each). The CDR3 loop spans 14 amino acids. Germline V gene data show CDR1 as DFQATT and CDR2 as SNEGSKA (reference sequence). CDR3 in amino acids: CSANLVGGTYTQYF. CDR3 sequence (DNA): TGCAGTGCCAACCTGGTCGGGGGCACATATACGCAGTATTTT.

J is TRBJ2-7 and V is TRBV9, with 7 bases fitting TRBD1. J lost 6 bases, V lost 0 bases, and 6 bases had no gene match. Germline V lookup: CDR1 SGDLS, CDR2 YYNGEE. The CDR3 consists of 14 residues. For the CDR3, the DNA is TGTGCCAGCAGCGTAGGACAGGGTGGAAGCGAGCAGTACTTC. Amino acid sequence: CASSVGQGGSEQYF.

This clonotype was observed many times. This chain links TRBV7-3 with TRBJ2-3; TRBD2 matches 11 bases. The CDR3 loop spans 16 amino acids. Germline CDR1 SGHTA, CDR2 FQGTGA. Losses at the gene ends were 6 bases for V and 4 bases for J; bases not matched to a gene: 9. This chain's CDR3 is CASSPATSGKADTQYF. The DNA for the CDR3 is TGTGCCAGCAGTCCCGCGACTAGCGGGAAGGCAGATACGCAGTATTTT. The full variable domain, its missing parts supplied by reference TRBV7-3 and TRBJ2-3, is GAGVSQTPSNKVTEKGKYVELRCDPISGHTALYWYRQSLGQGPEFLIYFQGTGAADDSGLPNDRFFAVRPEGSVSTLKIQRTERGDSAVYLCASSPATSGKADTQYFGPGTRLTVL.

The rearrangement links TRBV2 to TRBJ2-3; D may correspond to TRBD1 or TRBD2 (5 bases each). The CDR3 loop spans 15 amino acids. V was shortened by 6 bases and J by 1 base, with 14 bases between the two germline ends. Germline assignment: CDR1 SNHLY and CDR2 FYNNEI. CDR3 protein: CASSPGTIRTDTQYF. The CDR3 nucleotides are TGTGCCAGCAGCCCCGGGACGATTCGCACAGATACGCAGTATTTT.

This clonotype turned up a few times. This CDR3 reads CASSGEAPYEQYV. The CDR3, as DNA: TGTGCCAGCAGTGGGGAGGCTCCCTACGAGCAGTACGTC. The chain links TRBV28 to TRBJ2-7; D is perhaps TRBD2 (6 bases). Trimming pared 5 bases from V and 2 bases from J, leaving 10 bases between. Germline CDR1 is MDHEN and CDR2 is SYDVKM. This CDR3 contains 13 residues.

The genes are TRBV27 and TRBJ1-2; 10 bases line up with TRBD1. V dropped 6 bases and J dropped 0; count of bases not matched to a gene: 7. Per the germline V gene, CDR1 is MNHEY and CDR2 is SMNVEV (reference sequence). The CDR3 covers 16 residues. Written as DNA, the CDR3 is TGTGCCAGCAGGACAGGGGGCGCCCTAGCTAACTATGGCTACACCTTC. Translated, it gives CASRTGGALANYGYTF.

This clonotype has just a few counts. The genes are TRBV6-8 and TRBJ1-1; D gene ambiguous. The V and J ends lost 8 bases and 0 bases respectively, with 10 bases between them. Looked up from germline, CDR1 is MNHGY and CDR2 is SAAAGT. CDR3 length: 13 residues. This CDR3 reads CASRPGVNTEAFF. CDR3 nucleotides: TGTGCCAGCCGTCCCGGGGTGAACACTGAAGCTTTCTTT.

This clonotype was found many times. The gene calls are TRBV7-9 and TRBJ1-1; D perhaps matches TRBD1 (5 bases). Germline lookup yields CDR1 SEHNR and CDR2 FQNEAQ (reference sequence). The CDR3 is 17 residues long. V was cut by 1 base and J by 1 base, with 16 bases left in between. The CDR3 bases are TGTGCCAGCAGCTTAGGAAAGGGGATGATTAAGAACACTGAAGCTTTCTTT. The encoded protein is CASSLGKGMIKNTEAFF.

This clonotype was seen more than once but under ten times. The chain couples TRBV24-1 to TRBJ1-1, with 8 bases aligning to TRBD1. The CDR3 contains 16 residues. Trimming cost V 4 bases and J 5 bases; bases outside gene matches: 11. Germline loops: CDR1 KGHDR, CDR2 SFDVKD. The CDR3 bases are TGTGCCACCAGTGACCTTTCCGGGACAGGAAGGACTGAAGCTTTCTTT. Translation: CATSDLSGTGRTEAFF.

This clonotype was picked up many times. This sequence joins TRBV7-7 and TRBJ2-1; TRBD2 matches at 7 bases. J gave up 9 bases and V 4 bases, and 6 bases lay outside the gene matches. Germline CDR1 SSHAT, CDR2 FNYEAQ (reference sequence). The CDR3 contains 13 residues. CDR3 DNA: TGTGCCAGCAGCTCAAATAGGGAGGGTGAGCAGTTCTTC. Translated: CASSSNREGEQFF.

This clonotype was seen once. This chain links TRBV4-2 with TRBJ2-1; D not certain. Trimming shortened V by 1 base and J by 6 bases, and 10 bases separated the two germline ends. CDR3 length equals 14 residues. Germline assignment: CDR1 LGHNA and CDR2 YNFKEQ. DNA for the CDR3: TGTGCCAGCAGCCAAGGAGCACTCTCCAATGAGCAGTTCTTC. Translated, it gives CASSQGALSNEQFF.

This chain joins TRBV20-1 and TRBJ2-5, with TRBD2 matching over 10 bases. The CDR3 has 16 amino acids. The J segment lost 5 bases and the V segment lost 2 bases, leaving 11 bases of the junction unmatched. Germline CDR1 DFQATT, CDR2 SNEGSKA (reference sequence). The CDR3 here is CSARPGSSGRWETQYF. The CDR3 nucleotides are TGCAGTGCTAGACCTGGGTCTAGCGGGAGATGGGAGACCCAGTACTTC.

The table lists this clonotype with a few counts. The J gene is TRBJ2-3, the V gene TRBV6-1, with a weak D call TRBD1 (5 bases). Germline V gene sequence: CDR1 MNHNS, CDR2 SASEGT. This CDR3 region has 14 residues. V shed 2 bases and J shed 6 bases, with 12 bases lying between them. The CDR3 region is CASSESKGLDTQYF. CDR3 nucleotide sequence: TGTGCCAGCAGTGAATCCAAGGGGCTGGATACGCAGTATTTT.

This clonotype was found a few times. The J gene is TRBJ2-7, the V gene TRBV7-9, with 12 bases lining up with TRBD2. The germline V gene encodes CDR1 SEHNR and CDR2 FQNEAQ (reference sequence). This CDR3 is built from 15 residues. Losses at the gene ends were 2 bases for V and 6 bases for J; bases not matched to a gene: 5. CDR3 nucleotides: TGTGCCAGCAGCTTAATGCTAGCGGGAGGGTTCGAGCAGTACTTC. Amino acid sequence: CASSLMLAGGFEQYF.

The table lists this clonotype with a few counts. DNA of the CDR3: TGTGCCAGCAGTCCAGCCCTAGCGGGATCCTACAATGAGCAGTTCTTC. Protein product: CASSPALAGSYNEQFF. The V and J genes are TRBV12-3 or TRBV12-4 and TRBJ2-1; 9 bases agree with TRBD2. J gave up 1 base and V 5 bases, and 6 bases lay outside the gene matches. The CDR3 contains 16 residues.

In this sample, this clonotype turned up a few times. CDR3 in DNA: TGTGCCAGCAGTTTGGGGGACAGACGTAATCAGCCCCAGCATTTT. Amino acid sequence: CASSLGDRRNQPQHF. V is TRBV28 and J is TRBJ1-5, with 7 bases that match TRBD1. V was clipped by 3 bases and J by 4 bases; unmatched bases: 6. CDR1 MDHEN and CDR2 SYDVKM come from the germline V gene. The CDR3 has 15 residues.

This clonotype was seen at least ten times. The gene calls are TRBV6-1 and TRBJ1-5; D gene ambiguous. The CDR3 runs to 15 residues. Trimming shortened V by 7 bases and J by 5 bases, and 18 bases separated the two germline ends. CDR1 is MNHNS, CDR2 SASEGT, per germline. The CDR3 region has the DNA TGTGCCAGCATGGAAGACGCCGGGTTTTATCAGCCCCAGCATTTT. This translates into CASMEDAGFYQPQHF.

This chain uses TRBV16 with TRBJ1-2, with D possibly matching TRBD1 (6 bases). This CDR3 has 13 residues. Germline CDR1 and CDR2: KGHSY and FQNENV. Trimming cost V 4 bases and J 7 bases, with 13 bases left between them. CDR3 sequence: CASSPRQDFGYTF. In DNA, the CDR3 is TGTGCCAGCAGCCCCAGACAGGATTTTGGCTACACCTTC.

This clonotype was picked up many times. V usage is TRBV6-1 and J usage is TRBJ2-7; the D is unclear. CDR1 MNHNS and CDR2 SASEGT come from the germline V gene. Trimming cost V 5 bases and J 1 base, with 9 bases left between them. This CDR3 is 13 amino acids long. CDR3 loop: CASSTPPSYEQYF. The DNA for the CDR3 is TGTGCCAGCAGTACCCCGCCATCCTACGAGCAGTACTTC.

About this clonotype itself: A read error may explain this, as a much larger clone is one base away. The CDR3 nucleotides are TGTGCCAGCAGCCCCACGGCAGGGGCCAATGAGAAGTTCTTC. The encoded protein is CASSPTAGANEKFF. The chain employs TRBV11-2 and TRBJ2-1, with D possibly TRBD1 on 6 matching bases. The germline V gene encodes CDR1 SGHAT and CDR2 FQNNGV. This CDR3 has 14 residues.